The T cell receptor (beta chain) described here comes from a study of cytomegalovirus exposure and HLA in healthy donors. Findings of the study overall: A missense variant in DCLRE1C was later tied to TCR beta V- and J-gene trimming.

This clone appeared a single time. The antigen is undetermined. The study ran its PCR with 60 Vbeta and 13 Jbeta primers. Data came from immunoSEQ multiplex PCR; TCRdb stores just in-frame clones and leaves some out. This sample has about 170,000 clones; 73% occur once, and the top ten carry 5% to 5.5%. Germline CDR1 is MDHEN and CDR2 is SYDVKM. The CDR3 sequence is 15 residues long. The ends lost 5 bases at V and 4 bases at J; junction bases unmatched: 5. This receptor was taken from a woman younger than 35 in good health and CMV-seropositive. Sequencing was done on a sample of PBMCs. V gene TRBV28 combines with J gene TRBJ1-2, with TRBD1 matching 12 bases. DNA of the CDR3: TGTGCCAGCAGTGTCGGGACAGGGGGCCCCTATGGCTACACCTTC. It specifies CASSVGTGGPYGYTF.